The 11 T cell receptor beta chains in this list originate from one sample, sequenced in a study of cytomegalovirus exposure and HLA in healthy donors. The PCR employed 60 Vbeta primers together with 13 Jbeta primers. Repertoires were generated with immunoSEQ multiplex PCR, while TCRdb's copy carries only in-frame clones and drops some. The repertoire holds over 80,000 clones, approximately 81% seen once, with about 3% in the top ten. The sample comprised PBMCs. The receptors derive from a woman between 40 and 50 years old in good health and CMV-seronegative.

This chain joins TRBV5-4 and TRBJ1-1, with D possibly TRBD1 on 6 matching bases. In germline, CDR1 is SGHNT, CDR2 YYREEE (reference sequence). Between the trimmed V and J ends, which lost 5 bases and 0 bases, there was a span of 11 bases. The CDR3 sequence is 14 residues long. The CDR3: CASSLDSLNTEAFF. The CDR3 DNA reads TGTGCCAGCAGTCTGGACAGCTTGAACACTGAAGCTTTCTTT.

The V gene is TRBV5-1, the J gene TRBJ2-2; weak D call: TRBD1 (6 bases). The CDR3 has 15 amino acids. Germline V gene sequence: CDR1 SGHRS, CDR2 YFSETQ. With 3 bases removed from V and 4 bases from J, the gap between germline ends came to 13 bases. The CDR3 region is CASSWDNRGTGELFF. The CDR3 DNA is TGCGCCAGCAGCTGGGACAATCGGGGCACCGGGGAGCTGTTTTTT. The full variable domain, in which reference TRBV5-1 and TRBJ2-2 provide the parts outside the CDR3, is KAGVTQTPRYLIKTRGQQVTLSCSPISGHRSVSWYQQTPGQGLQFLFEYFSETQRNKGNFPGRFSGRQFSNSRSEMNVSTLELGDSALYLCASSWDNRGTGELFFGEGSRLTVL.

The rearrangement joins TRBV5-8 to TRBJ2-5; D not certain. Trimming pared 0 bases from V and 1 base from J, leaving 10 bases between. The CDR3 consists of 15 residues. Per the germline V gene, CDR1 is SGHTS and CDR2 is YDEGEE. CDR3 amino acids: CASSLDLQFQETQYF. CDR3 DNA: TGTGCCAGCAGCTTGGATTTACAGTTCCAAGAGACCCAGTACTTC.

This sequence joins TRBV5-6 and TRBJ2-1, with D perhaps matching TRBD1 (5 bases). CDR3 length equals 15 residues. Germline CDR1 and CDR2: SGHDT and YYEEEE. Trimming removed 1 base at V and 6 bases at J, with 14 bases between. The CDR3 DNA follows: TGTGCCAGCAGCTTGATGGGCAGGGTTTTCAATGAGCAGTTCTTC. Translating gives CASSLMGRVFNEQFF.

The chain combines TRBV5-6 with TRBJ1-4; tentative D call: TRBD1 (6 bases). CDR3 length: 16 amino acids. The germline V gene has CDR1 SGHDT and CDR2 YYEEEE. The ends were cut back, 3 bases at V and 0 bases at J, with 12 bases in the middle. The CDR3 loop reads CASSSPDRATNEKLFF. CDR3 nucleotide sequence: TGTGCCAGCAGCTCGCCGGACAGAGCAACTAATGAAAAACTGTTTTTT. The full variable domain, with the rest looked up from reference TRBV5-6 and TRBJ1-4, is DAGVTQSPTHLIKTRGQQVTLRCSPKSGHDTVSWYQQALGQGPQFIFQYYEEEERQRGNFPDRFSGHQFPNYSSELNVNALLLGDSALYLCASSSPDRATNEKLFFGSGTQLSVL.

This chain links TRBV19 with TRBJ1-2; TRBD1 agrees at 8 bases. V lost 5 bases and J lost 3; bases outside the gene matches: 2. CDR3 size: 13 residues. Germline V gene data show CDR1 as LNHDA and CDR2 as SQIVND (reference sequence). The CDR3 loop is CASSQTGDYGYTF. The CDR3 DNA reads as TGTGCCAGTAGTCAGACAGGGGACTATGGCTACACCTTC.

This rearrangement joins TRBV4-3 to TRBJ2-7; 7 nucleotides agree with TRBD2. V was clipped by 1 base and J by 5 bases; unmatched bases: 11. The CDR3 has 16 amino acids. The germline V gene encodes CDR1 LGHNA and CDR2 YSLEER. The CDR3 spells CASSQGYGTILDEQYF. In DNA, the CDR3 is TGCGCCAGCAGCCAAGGATACGGGACTATACTTGACGAGCAGTACTTC.

The rearrangement uses TRBV27 and TRBJ2-7; 7 bases agree with TRBD2. CDR3 length equals 14 residues. Germline V gene sequence: CDR1 MNHEY, CDR2 SMNVEV (reference sequence). The ends lost 3 bases at V and 4 bases at J; junction bases unmatched: 6. For the CDR3, the DNA is TGTGCCAGCAGTTTCCGGGACGGGGGGTACGAGCAGTACTTC. Translated: CASSFRDGGYEQYF.

This chain links TRBV13 with TRBJ2-5; the D is unclear. This CDR3 region has 13 residues. Germline values: CDR1 PRHDT, CDR2 FYEKMQ (reference sequence). The V end lost 5 bases, the J end lost 0 bases, and 7 bases lay between the germline ends. This CDR3 is CASSPRDQETQYF. CDR3 nucleotides: TGTGCCAGCAGCCCACGCGACCAAGAGACCCAGTACTTC.

The sample holds a few counts of this clone. The V and J genes are TRBV27 and TRBJ2-7; 7 bases are shared with TRBD2. This CDR3 has 15 residues. V shed 11 bases, J shed 3 bases, and the junction held 16 bases outside the gene matches. CDR1 is MNHEY, CDR2 SMNVEV, per germline (reference sequence). CDR3 DNA: TGTGCCTCATCCCTATCCAGCGGGACCTTCTACGAGCAGTACTTC. This gives the protein CASSLSSGTFYEQYF.

The CDR3, as DNA: TGTGCCAGCAGTGAAACAGGACATTACAATGAGCAGTTCTTC. This encodes CASSETGHYNEQFF. The chain recombines TRBV2 with TRBJ2-1; a possible D gene is TRBD1 (5 bases). The CDR3 spans 14 residues. V lost 2 bases, J lost 4 bases, and 9 bases lay in between. In germline, CDR1 is SNHLY, CDR2 FYNNEI.